This T cell receptor (beta chain) appears in the sequencing data of a study of cytomegalovirus exposure and HLA in healthy donors. Findings of the study overall: Overall, under 200 TCR beta chains were annotated as cytomegalovirus-associated.

Germline V gene data show CDR1 as KGHSH and CDR2 as LQKENI. Trimming stripped 7 bases from V and 4 bases from J, with 11 bases between. This CDR3 region has 14 residues. It was with 60 Vbeta and 13 Jbeta primers that the PCR ran. TCRdb keeps only in-frame clones here, not all; method: immunoSEQ multiplex PCR. Altogether about 55,000 clones are present, 78% being singletons, with the ten largest covering about 1.5%. Worth noting for this clone: The antigen is not known.

What was sequenced was PBMCs. This sequence was found in a female donor in good health and CMV-seronegative. The chain has TRBV18 and TRBJ2-6; tentative D call: TRBD1 (6 bases). The CDR3 is CASLQGSGANVLTF. The CDR3 coding sequence is TGTGCCAGCTTACAGGGTTCAGGGGCCAACGTCCTGACTTTC. The whole variable domain, filled in from reference TRBV18 and TRBJ2-6, reads NAGVMQNPRHLVRRRGQEARLRCSPMKGHSHVYWYRQLPEEGLKFMVYLQKENIIDESGMPKERFSAEFPKEGPSILRIQQVVRGDSAAYFCASLQGSGANVLTFGAGSRLTVL.